This entry describes one T cell receptor (beta chain). Which antigen it targets is not known. No base quality values were provided; no much bigger clone lies one nucleotide off. In Seattle, one collaborating source enrolled patients while the infection was active and tracked those patients longitudinally over the course of disease. The collaborating institutions used their own protocols to collect whole blood in K2EDTA tubes. For TCRbeta analysis, collaborator samples were shipped as frozen whole blood, as isolated PBMCs, or as DNA extracted from either sample type. The entry originates in a study of blood T cell repertoires in COVID-19 (dated by TCRdb to 2020 to 2022). In the study overall: The collaborator samples originated in the United States, Italy and Spain and spanned the acute and convalescent phases of COVID-19. The prospective study material was composed of cDNA or gDNA derived from T cells, B-cell-depleted T cells, or PBMCs. Subjects who had been exposed to COVID-19, were actively infected with it, or had recovered from it provided the deeply sampled blood TCRbeta repertoires that made up the dataset. The repertoires were released in a freely available public database meant as a resource for research on the immune response to SARS-CoV-2. Samples came from the ongoing ImmuneRACE study (first 160 participants) plus 1,254 subjects from 6 global collaborators. The sample metadata nearly always contained a de-identified subject ID, COVID-19 status, age in years and sex. Where available, HLA class I and class II types were obtained from metadata supplied by the sample provider rather than from assay-based typing. What the study reported, not specific to this receptor: Clinical and demographic metadata were provided uncurated, with the amount varying by source and participant.

TCRbeta CDR3 regions were amplified from genomic DNA using the immunoSEQ Assay, a bias-controlled multiplex PCR. On the authors' methods: The number of nucleated cells in each sample was estimated by amplification of reference gene primers within the assay. To quantify the absolute abundance of each unique TCRbeta CDR3 rearrangement, sequence reads were collapsed and filtered. Productive Simpson clonality was computed per sample as the square root of Simpson's diversity index over productive rearrangements. TCRdb took over this immuneACCESS table, retaining in-frame rearrangements with V and J assigned. Such tables are incomplete; in checked studies, under half of the missing clones stem from an unresolved V gene, and the remainder is unexplained. The V and J calls and the clone size are those of that table, but D and trimming were determined from the DNA. This sample has about 150,000 clones in its table, and roughly 80% of those were observed once. Roughly an eighth of the sample lies in the top ten.

From V the trimming removes 5 bases and from J it removes 4 bases, while the gene matches leave 10 bases of the junction unaccounted for. Looking up the germline V gene (reference sequence) yields CDR1 SGHAT and CDR2 FQDESV. The CDR3 goes from the cysteine to the phenylalanine over 16 residues. Kept here is only the CDR3 DNA, which spans 48 bases and is read in frame from base 1. This sequence originates from a woman aged 55-75 years with COVID-19, enrolled during active disease. The sequencing sample was made of peripheral blood. The V and J genes are TRBV11-1 and TRBJ2-2, with TRBD1 matching 7 junction bases. The CDR3 region has the sequence CASSPPGTAPTGELFF. The sequenced DNA is TGTGCCAGCAGCCCGCCCGGGACAGCTCCCACCGGGGAGCTGTTTTTT. The reference TRBV11-1 and TRBJ2-2 proteins fill in what lies around the CDR3, so the full variable domain reads EAEVAQSPRYKITEKSQAVAFWCDPISGHATLYWYRQILGQGPELLVQFQDESVVDDSQLPKDRFSAERLKGVDSTLKIQPAELGDSAMYLCASSPPGTAPTGELFFGEGSRLTVL.